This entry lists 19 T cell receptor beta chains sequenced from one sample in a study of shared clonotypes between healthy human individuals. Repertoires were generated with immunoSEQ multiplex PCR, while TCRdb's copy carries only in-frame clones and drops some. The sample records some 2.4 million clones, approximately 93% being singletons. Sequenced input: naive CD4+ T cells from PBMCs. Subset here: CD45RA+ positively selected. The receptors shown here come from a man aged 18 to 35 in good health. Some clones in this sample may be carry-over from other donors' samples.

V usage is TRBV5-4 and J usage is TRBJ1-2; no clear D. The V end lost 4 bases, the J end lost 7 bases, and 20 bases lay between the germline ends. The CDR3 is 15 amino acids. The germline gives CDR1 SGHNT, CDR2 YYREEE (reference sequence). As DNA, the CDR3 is TGTGCCAGCAGCATACCGGACGGGTCTGTGCCTGGCTACACCTTC. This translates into CASSIPDGSVPGYTF.

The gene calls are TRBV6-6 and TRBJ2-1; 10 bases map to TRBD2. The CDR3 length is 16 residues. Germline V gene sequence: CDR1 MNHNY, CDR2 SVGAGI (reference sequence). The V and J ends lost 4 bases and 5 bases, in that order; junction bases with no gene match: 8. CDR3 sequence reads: CASSSGRTSGNNEQFF. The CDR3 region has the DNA TGTGCCAGCAGTTCCGGAAGGACTAGCGGAAACAATGAGCAGTTCTTC.

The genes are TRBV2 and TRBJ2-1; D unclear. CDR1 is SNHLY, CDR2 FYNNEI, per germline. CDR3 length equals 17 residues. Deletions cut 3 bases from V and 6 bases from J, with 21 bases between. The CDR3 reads CASSESIPSTSTNEQFF. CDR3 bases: TGTGCCAGCAGTGAGTCCATTCCCAGTACCTCAACCAATGAGCAGTTCTTC.

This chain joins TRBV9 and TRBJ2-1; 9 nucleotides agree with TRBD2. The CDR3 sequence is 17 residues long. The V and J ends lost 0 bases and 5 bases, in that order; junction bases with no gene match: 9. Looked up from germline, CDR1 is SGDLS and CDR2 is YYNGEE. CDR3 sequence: CASSVVATSGPHNEQFF. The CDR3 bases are TGTGCCAGCAGCGTAGTAGCGACTAGCGGACCCCACAATGAGCAGTTCTTC.

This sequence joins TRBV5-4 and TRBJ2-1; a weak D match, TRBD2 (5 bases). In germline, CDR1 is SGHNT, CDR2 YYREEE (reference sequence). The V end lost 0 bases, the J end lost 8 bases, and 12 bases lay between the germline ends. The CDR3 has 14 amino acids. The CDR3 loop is CASSLVRDTDEQFF. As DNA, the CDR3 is TGTGCCAGCAGCTTGGTCCGGGATACGGATGAGCAGTTCTTC.

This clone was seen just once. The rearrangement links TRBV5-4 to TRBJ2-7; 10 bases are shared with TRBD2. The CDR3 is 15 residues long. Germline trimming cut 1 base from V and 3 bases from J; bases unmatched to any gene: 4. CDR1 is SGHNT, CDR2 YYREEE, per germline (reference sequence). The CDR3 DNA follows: TGTGCCAGCAGCTTGAAACCTAGCGGGAGCTACGAGCAGTACTTC. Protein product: CASSLKPSGSYEQYF.

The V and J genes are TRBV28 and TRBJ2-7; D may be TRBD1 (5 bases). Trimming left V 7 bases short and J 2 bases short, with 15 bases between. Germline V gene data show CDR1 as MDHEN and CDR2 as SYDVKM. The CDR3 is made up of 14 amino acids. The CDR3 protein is CASTNWGSTYEQYF. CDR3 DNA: TGTGCCAGCACAAACTGGGGCAGTACCTACGAGCAGTACTTC. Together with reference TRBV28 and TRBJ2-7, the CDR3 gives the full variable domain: DVKVTQSSRYLVKRTGEKVFLECVQDMDHENMFWYRQDPGLGLRLIYFSYDVKMKEKGDIPEGYSVSREKKERFSLILESASTNQTSMYLCASTNWGSTYEQYFGPGTRLTVT.

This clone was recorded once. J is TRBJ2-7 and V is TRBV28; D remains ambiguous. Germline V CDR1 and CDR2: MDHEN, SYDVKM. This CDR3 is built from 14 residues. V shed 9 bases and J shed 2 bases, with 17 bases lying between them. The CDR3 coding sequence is TGTGCCAGTTTGCCCGAAGGACCCCCCTACGAGCAGTACTTC. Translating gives CASLPEGPPYEQYF.

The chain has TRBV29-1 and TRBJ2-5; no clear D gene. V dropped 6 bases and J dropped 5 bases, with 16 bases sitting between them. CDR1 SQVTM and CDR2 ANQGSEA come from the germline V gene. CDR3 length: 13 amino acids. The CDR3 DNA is TGCAGCGTGAGACTGATCCTGAGGGAGACCCAGTACTTC. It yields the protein CSVRLILRETQYF. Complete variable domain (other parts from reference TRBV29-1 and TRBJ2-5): SAVISQKPSRDICQRGTSLTIQCQVDSQVTMMFWYRQQPGQSLTLIATANQGSEATYESGFVIDKFPISRPNLTFSTLTVSNMSPEDSSIYLCSVRLILRETQYFGPGTRLLVL.

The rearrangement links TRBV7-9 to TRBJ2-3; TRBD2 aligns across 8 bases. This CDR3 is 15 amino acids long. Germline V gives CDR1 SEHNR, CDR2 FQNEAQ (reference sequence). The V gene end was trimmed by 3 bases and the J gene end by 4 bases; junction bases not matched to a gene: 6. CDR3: CASSFGREGADTQYF. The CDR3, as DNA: TGTGCCAGCAGCTTCGGGAGGGAAGGGGCAGATACGCAGTATTTT. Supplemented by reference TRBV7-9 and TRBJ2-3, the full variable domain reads DTGVSQNPRHKITKRGQNVTFRCDPISEHNRLYWYRQTLGQGPEFLTYFQNEAQLEKSRLLSDRFSAERPKGSFSTLEIQRTEQGDSAMYLCASSFGREGADTQYFGPGTRLTVL.

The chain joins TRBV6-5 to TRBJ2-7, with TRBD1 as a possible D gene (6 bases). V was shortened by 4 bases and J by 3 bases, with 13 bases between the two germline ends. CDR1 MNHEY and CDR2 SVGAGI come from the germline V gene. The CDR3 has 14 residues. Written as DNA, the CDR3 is TGTGCCAGCAGTTCAAGTAGGGGGAACTACGAGCAGTACTTC. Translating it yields CASSSSRGNYEQYF.

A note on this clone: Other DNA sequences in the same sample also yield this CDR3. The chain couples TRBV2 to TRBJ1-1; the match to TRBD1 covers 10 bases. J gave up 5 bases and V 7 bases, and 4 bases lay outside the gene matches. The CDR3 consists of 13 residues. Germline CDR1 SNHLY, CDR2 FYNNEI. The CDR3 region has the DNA TGTGCCAGCATCCGGGACAGGGGAACTGAAGCTTTCTTT. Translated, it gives CASIRDRGTEAFF. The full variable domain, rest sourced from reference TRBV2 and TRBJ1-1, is EPEVTQTPSHQVTQMGQEVILRCVPISNHLYFYWYRQILGQKVEFLVSFYNNEISEKSEIFDDQFSVERPDGSNFTLKIRSTKLEDSAMYFCASIRDRGTEAFFGQGTRLTVV.

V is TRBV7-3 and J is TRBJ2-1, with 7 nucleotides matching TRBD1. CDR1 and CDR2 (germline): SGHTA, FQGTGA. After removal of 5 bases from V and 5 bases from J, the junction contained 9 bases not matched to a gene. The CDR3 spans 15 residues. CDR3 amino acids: CASSPGTALNNEQFF. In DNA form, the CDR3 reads TGTGCCAGCAGCCCCGGGACAGCTCTAAACAATGAGCAGTTCTTC.

The CDR3 DNA reads as TGTGCCACCAGCAGAGATCTACAGCCATCCTACGAGCAGTACTTC. It encodes CATSRDLQPSYEQYF. V gene TRBV15 combines with J gene TRBJ2-7, with D hard to call. V gave up 0 bases and J gave up 1 base, with 10 bases separating them. This CDR3 spans 15 amino acids. Per germline, CDR1 LNHNV and CDR2 YYDKDF (reference sequence).

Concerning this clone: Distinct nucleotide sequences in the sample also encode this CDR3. DNA of the CDR3: TGTGCCATCAGTGAGTCCCAGAACTCTGGGGCCAACGTCCTGACTTTC. It translates to CAISESQNSGANVLTF. The chain combines TRBV10-3 with TRBJ2-6; D unclear. V lost 0 bases and J 0 bases, leaving 6 bases between the germline ends. The germline CDR1 and CDR2 sequences are ENHRY and SYGVKD. CDR3 length: 16 residues.

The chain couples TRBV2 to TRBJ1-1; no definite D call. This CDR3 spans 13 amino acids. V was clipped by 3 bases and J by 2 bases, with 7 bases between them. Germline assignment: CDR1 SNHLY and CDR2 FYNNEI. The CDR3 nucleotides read TGTGCCAGCAGTGACACGTCCAACACTGAAGCTTTCTTT. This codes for CASSDTSNTEAFF.

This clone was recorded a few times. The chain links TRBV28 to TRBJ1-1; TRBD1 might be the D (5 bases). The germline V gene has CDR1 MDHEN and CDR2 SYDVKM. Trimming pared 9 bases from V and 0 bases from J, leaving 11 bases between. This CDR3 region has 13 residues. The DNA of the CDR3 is TGTGCCAGTACAGGTACCATGAACACTGAAGCTTTCTTT. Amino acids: CASTGTMNTEAFF. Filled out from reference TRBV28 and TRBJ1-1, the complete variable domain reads DVKVTQSSRYLVKRTGEKVFLECVQDMDHENMFWYRQDPGLGLRLIYFSYDVKMKEKGDIPEGYSVSREKKERFSLILESASTNQTSMYLCASTGTMNTEAFFGQGTRLTVV.

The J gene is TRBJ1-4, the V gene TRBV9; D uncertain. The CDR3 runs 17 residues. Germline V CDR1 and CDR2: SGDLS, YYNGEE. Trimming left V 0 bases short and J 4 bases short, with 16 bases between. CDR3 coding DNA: TGTGCCAGCAGCGTAGGCCGAGGACTTCGGGGTAATGAAAAACTGTTTTTT. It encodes CASSVGRGLRGNEKLFF.

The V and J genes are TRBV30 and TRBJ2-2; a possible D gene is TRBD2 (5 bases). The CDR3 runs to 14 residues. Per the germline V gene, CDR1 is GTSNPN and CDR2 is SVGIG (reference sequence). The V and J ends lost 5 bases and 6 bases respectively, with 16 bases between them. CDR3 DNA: TGTGCCTGGGGCCTCGGAGGTCTGGCCGGGGAGCTGTTTTTT. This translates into CAWGLGGLAGELFF.